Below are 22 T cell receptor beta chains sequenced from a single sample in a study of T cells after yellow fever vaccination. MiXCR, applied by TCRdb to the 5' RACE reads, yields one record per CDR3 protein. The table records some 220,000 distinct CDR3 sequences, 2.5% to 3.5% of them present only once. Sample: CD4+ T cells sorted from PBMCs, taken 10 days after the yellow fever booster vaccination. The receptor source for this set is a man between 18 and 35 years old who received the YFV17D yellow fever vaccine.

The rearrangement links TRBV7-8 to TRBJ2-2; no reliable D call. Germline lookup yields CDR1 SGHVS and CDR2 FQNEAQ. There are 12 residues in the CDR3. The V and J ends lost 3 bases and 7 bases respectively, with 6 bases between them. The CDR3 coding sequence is TGTGCCAGCAGCTTGAGCCGCGGGGAGCTGTTTTTT. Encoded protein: CASSLSRGELFF.

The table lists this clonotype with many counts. DNA of the CDR3: TGTGCCAGCAGTTTTCGGAACACTGAAGCTTTCTTT. It codes for CASSFRNTEAFF. The chain recombines TRBV12-3 or TRBV12-4 with TRBJ1-1, with unresolved D. Deletions cut 3 bases from V and 1 base from J, with 3 bases between. This CDR3 region has 12 residues.

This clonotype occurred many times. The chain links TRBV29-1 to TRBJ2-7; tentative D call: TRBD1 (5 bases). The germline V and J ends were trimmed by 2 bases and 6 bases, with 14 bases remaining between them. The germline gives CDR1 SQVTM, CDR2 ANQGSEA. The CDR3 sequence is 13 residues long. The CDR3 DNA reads TGCAGCGTTGAACTTCCAATTACAGGCGAGCAGTACTTC. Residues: CSVELPITGEQYF.

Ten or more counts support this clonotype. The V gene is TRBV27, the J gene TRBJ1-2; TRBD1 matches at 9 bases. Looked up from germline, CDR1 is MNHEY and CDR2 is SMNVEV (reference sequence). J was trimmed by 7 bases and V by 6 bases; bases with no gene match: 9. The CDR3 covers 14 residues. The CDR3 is CASRQEQGARGYTF. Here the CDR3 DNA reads TGTGCCAGCAGGCAAGAACAGGGGGCGCGTGGCTACACCTTC.

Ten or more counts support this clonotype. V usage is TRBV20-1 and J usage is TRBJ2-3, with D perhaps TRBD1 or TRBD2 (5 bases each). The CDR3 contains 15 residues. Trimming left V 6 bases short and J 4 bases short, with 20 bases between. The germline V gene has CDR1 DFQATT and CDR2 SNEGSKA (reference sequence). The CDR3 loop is CSAPPGTTWADTQYF. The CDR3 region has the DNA TGCAGTGCCCCCCCCGGGACGACGTGGGCAGATACGCAGTATTTT.

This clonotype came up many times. The chain's CDR3 is CAWTSGGAVWSEQFF. CDR3 DNA: TGTGCCTGGACTAGCGGGGGGGCCGTATGGAGCGAGCAGTTCTTC. This chain links TRBV30 with TRBJ2-1, with 12 bases aligning to TRBD2. This CDR3 region has 15 residues. Germline trimming cut 4 bases from V and 10 bases from J; bases unmatched to any gene: 11. Germline V lookup: CDR1 GTSNPN, CDR2 SVGIG (reference sequence). The full variable domain, in which reference TRBV30 and TRBJ2-1 provide the parts outside the CDR3, is SQTIHQWPATLVQPVGSPLSLECTVEGTSNPNLYWYRQAAGRGLQLLFYSVGIGQISSEVPQNLSASRPQDRQFILSSKKLLLSDSGFYLCAWTSGGAVWSEQFFGPGTRLTVL.

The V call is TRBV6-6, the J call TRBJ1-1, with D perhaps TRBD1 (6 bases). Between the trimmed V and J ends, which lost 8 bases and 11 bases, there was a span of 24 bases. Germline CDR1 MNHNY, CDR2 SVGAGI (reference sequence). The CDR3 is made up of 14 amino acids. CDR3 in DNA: TGTGCCAGCGCCCCCCCCCCGGGGGGCGCCCAGGCTTTCTTT. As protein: CASAPPPGGAQAFF.

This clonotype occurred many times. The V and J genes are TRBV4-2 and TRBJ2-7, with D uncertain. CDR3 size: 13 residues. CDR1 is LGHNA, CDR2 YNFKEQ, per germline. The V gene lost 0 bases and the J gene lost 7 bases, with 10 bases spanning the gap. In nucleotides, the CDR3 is TGTGCCAGCAGCCAAGATCTCGGACGGGAGCAGTACGTC. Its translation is CASSQDLGREQYV.

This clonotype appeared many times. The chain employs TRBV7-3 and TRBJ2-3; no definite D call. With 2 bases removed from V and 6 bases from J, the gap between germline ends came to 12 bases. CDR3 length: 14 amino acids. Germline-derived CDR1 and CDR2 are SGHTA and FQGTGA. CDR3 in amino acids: CASSLSGKKDTQYF. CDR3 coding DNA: TGTGCCAGCAGCTTATCGGGCAAGAAGGATACGCAGTATTTT.

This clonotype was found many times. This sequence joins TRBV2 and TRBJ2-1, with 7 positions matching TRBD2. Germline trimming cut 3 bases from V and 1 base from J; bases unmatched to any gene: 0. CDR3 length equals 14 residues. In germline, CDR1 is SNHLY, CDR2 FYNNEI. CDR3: CASSERGSYNEQFF. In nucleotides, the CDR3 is TGTGCCAGCAGTGAGCGGGGGTCCTACAATGAGCAGTTCTTC.

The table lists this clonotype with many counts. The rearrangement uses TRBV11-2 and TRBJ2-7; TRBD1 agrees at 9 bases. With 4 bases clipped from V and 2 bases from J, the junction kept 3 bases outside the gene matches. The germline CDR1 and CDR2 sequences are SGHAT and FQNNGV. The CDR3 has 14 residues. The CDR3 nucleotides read TGTGCCAGCAGCTCCCGACAGGGGGCCTACGAGCAGTACTTC. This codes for CASSSRQGAYEQYF.

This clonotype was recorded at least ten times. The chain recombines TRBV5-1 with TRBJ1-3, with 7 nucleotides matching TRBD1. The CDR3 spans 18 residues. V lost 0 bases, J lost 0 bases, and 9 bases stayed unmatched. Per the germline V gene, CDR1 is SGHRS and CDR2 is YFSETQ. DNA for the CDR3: TGCGCCAGCAGCTTGGCAGGCAGGGGGGATTTCTCTGGAAACACCATATATTTT. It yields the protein CASSLAGRGDFSGNTIYF.

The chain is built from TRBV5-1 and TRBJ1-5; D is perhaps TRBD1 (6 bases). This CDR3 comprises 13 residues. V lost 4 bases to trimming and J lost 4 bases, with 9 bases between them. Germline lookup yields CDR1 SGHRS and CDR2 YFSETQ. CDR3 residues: CASSMQGNQPQHF. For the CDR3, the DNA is TGCGCCAGCAGCATGCAGGGGAATCAGCCCCAGCATTTT.

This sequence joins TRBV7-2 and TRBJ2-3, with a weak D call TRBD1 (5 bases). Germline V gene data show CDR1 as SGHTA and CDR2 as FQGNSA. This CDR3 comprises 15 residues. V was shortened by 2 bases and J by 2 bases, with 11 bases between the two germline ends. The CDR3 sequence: CASSLRPGYTDTQYF. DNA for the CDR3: TGTGCCAGCAGCTTAAGGCCAGGGTACACAGATACGCAGTATTTT.

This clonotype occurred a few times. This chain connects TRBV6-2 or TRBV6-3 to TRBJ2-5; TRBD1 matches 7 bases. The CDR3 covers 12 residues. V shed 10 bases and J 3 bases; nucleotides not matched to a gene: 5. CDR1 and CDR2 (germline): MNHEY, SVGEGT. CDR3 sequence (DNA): TGTGCCATCCAAACAGGGGAAGAGACCCAGTACTTC. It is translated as CAIQTGEETQYF.

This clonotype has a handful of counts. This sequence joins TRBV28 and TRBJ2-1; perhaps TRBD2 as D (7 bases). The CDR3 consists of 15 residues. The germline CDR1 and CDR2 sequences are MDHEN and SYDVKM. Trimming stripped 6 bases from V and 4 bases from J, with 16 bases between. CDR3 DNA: TGTGCCAGCAGCGTAGGGGGGGCCGAGTACAATGAGCAGTTCTTC. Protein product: CASSVGGAEYNEQFF.

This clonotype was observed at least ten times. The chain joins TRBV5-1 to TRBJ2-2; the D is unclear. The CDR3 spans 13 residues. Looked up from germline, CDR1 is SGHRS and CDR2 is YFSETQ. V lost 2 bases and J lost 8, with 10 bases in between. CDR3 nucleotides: TGCGCCAGCAGCTTCCCAGATATAGGGGAGCTGTTTTTT. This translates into CASSFPDIGELFF.

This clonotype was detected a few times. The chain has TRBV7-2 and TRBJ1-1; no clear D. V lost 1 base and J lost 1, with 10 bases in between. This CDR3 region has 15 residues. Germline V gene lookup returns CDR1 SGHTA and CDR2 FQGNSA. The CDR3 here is CASSLGDKKNTEAFF. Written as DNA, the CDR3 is TGTGCCAGCAGCTTAGGGGATAAAAAGAACACTGAAGCTTTCTTT.

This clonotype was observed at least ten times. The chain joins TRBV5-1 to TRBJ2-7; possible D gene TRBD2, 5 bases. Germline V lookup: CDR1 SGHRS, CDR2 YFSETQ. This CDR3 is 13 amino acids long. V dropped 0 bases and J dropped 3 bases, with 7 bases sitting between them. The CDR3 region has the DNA TGCGCCAGCAGCTTGGGGGGAGACTACGAGCAGTACGTC. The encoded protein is CASSLGGDYEQYV.

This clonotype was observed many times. In DNA form, the CDR3 reads TGTGCCATCAGCCCAGCCGGGGCTGGAAACACCATATATTTT. Translated: CAISPAGAGNTIYF. This rearrangement joins TRBV10-3 to TRBJ1-3; unclear D gene. Germline CDR1 is ENHRY and CDR2 is SYGVKD. V lost 6 bases to trimming and J lost 2 bases, with 11 bases between them. This CDR3 region has 14 residues.

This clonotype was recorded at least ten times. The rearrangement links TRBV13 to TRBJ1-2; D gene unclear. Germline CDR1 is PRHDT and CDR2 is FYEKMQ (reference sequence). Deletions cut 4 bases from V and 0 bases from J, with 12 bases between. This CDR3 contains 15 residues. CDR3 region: CASSSLRRANYGYTF. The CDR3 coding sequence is TGTGCCAGCAGCTCCCTCCGTAGGGCTAACTATGGCTACACCTTC.

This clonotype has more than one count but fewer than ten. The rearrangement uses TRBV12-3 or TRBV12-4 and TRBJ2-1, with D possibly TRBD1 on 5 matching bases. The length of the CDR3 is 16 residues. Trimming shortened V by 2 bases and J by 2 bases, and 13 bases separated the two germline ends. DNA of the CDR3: TGTGCCAGCAGTTTATCGCGACAGCTGACCTACAATGAGCAGTTCTTC. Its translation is CASSLSRQLTYNEQFF.